The 9 T cell receptor beta chains reported below all come from one sample, sequenced in a study of blood T cell repertoires in COVID-19. TCRdb keeps only in-frame clones here, not all; method: immunoSEQ multiplex PCR. The sample carries about 190,000 clones, more than 70% recorded once. Sequenced: peripheral blood. The receptors were gathered from a woman of 80 years or more with active or convalescent COVID-19.

This clone was observed a handful of times. The DNA of the CDR3 is TGTGCCAGCAGTTTGCTGCCGAAACAGCCTAATTCACCCCTCCACTTT. It codes for CASSLLPKQPNSPLHF. This chain joins TRBV28 and TRBJ1-6; D not resolved. From germline, CDR1 is MDHEN and CDR2 SYDVKM. The CDR3 covers 16 residues. The V end lost 3 bases, the J end lost 6 bases, and 15 bases lay between the germline ends.

The rearrangement links TRBV9 to TRBJ2-7; 10 bases agree with TRBD1. The junction had 8 bases not matched to a gene; V was cut back by 1 base and J by 7 bases. The CDR3 consists of 15 residues. The germline CDR1 and CDR2 sequences are SGDLS and YYNGEE. CDR3 sequence: CASSVKLRQGAEQYF. CDR3 bases: TGTGCCAGCAGCGTAAAGTTGAGACAGGGGGCTGAGCAGTACTTC.

This clone was observed a single time. A read error may produce the germline difference seen at one junction end. The chain links TRBV29-1 to TRBJ1-6, with D possibly being TRBD1 (6 bases). The CDR3 is 12 amino acids. The germline V gene has CDR1 SQVTM and CDR2 ANQGSEA. The CDR3 loop is CSPRGGPALRRF. CDR3 bases: TGCAGCCCAAGGGGGGGGCCCGCGCTTCGTCGCTTT.

This rearrangement joins TRBV6-9 to TRBJ1-3, with 9 bases identical to TRBD1. The CDR3 consists of 15 residues. CDR1 is MNHGY and CDR2 is SVAAGI in the germline V gene. Unmatched junction bases numbered 7, after V lost 10 bases and J lost 0 bases. The CDR3 DNA sequence: TGTGCCATGCACAGGGGGCCTCTCTCTGGAAACACCATATATTTT. This codes for CAMHRGPLSGNTIYF.

This chain connects TRBV19 to TRBJ2-2; weak D call: TRBD1 (5 bases). There are 16 residues in the CDR3. Germline lookup yields CDR1 LNHDA and CDR2 SQIVND (reference sequence). The ends were cut back, 1 base at V and 2 bases at J, with 11 bases in the middle. In nucleotides, the CDR3 is TGTGCCAGTAGTATAGGGCAGGGCCGCAACACCGGGGAGCTGTTTTTT. Protein sequence: CASSIGQGRNTGELFF. The variable domain in full, completed from reference TRBV19 and TRBJ2-2, reads DGGITQSPKYLFRKEGQNVTLSCEQNLNHDAMYWYRQDPGQGLRLIYYSQIVNDFQKGDIAEGYSVSREKKESFPLTVTSAQKNPTAFYLCASSIGQGRNTGELFFGEGSRLTVL.

This chain joins TRBV28 and TRBJ1-2; D gene ambiguous. Trimming took off 3 bases at V and 4 bases at J, with 12 bases between the two ends. CDR1 and CDR2 from the germline V gene are MDHEN and SYDVKM. The CDR3 sequence is 14 residues long. The CDR3 DNA reads as TGTGCCAGCAGTTTCTACAGTTCGACCTATGGCTACACCTTC. It yields the protein CASSFYSSTYGYTF.

This chain joins TRBV5-1 and TRBJ1-1; D remains ambiguous. This CDR3 has 14 residues. Trimming took off 0 bases at V and 4 bases at J, with 10 bases between the two ends. The germline CDR1 and CDR2 sequences are SGHRS and YFSETQ. This chain's CDR3 is CASSLGGGSTEAFF. CDR3 nucleotide sequence: TGCGCCAGCAGCTTGGGAGGAGGCAGCACTGAAGCTTTCTTT.

The CDR3, as DNA: TGCAGCGCTTCCGGGGGAGTTGAGGGGGCCAACGTCCTGACTTTC. Translation gives CSASGGVEGANVLTF. The gene calls are TRBV29-1 and TRBJ2-6, with D possibly TRBD2 on 6 matching bases. Trimming took off 7 bases at V and 4 bases at J, with 17 bases between the two ends. The germline gives CDR1 SQVTM, CDR2 ANQGSEA. This CDR3 has 15 residues.

This clone appeared a single time. The V and J genes are TRBV6-1 and TRBJ2-3, with unresolved D. CDR1 is MNHNS, CDR2 SASEGT, per germline. This CDR3 spans 12 amino acids. The V end lost 2 bases, the J end lost 3 bases, and 3 bases lay between the germline ends. The CDR3 region has the DNA TGTGCCAGCAGTGAACAAACAGATACGCAGTATTTT. This translates into CASSEQTDTQYF.